This entry features one T cell receptor (beta chain) sequence. The antigen is unknown. The data were taken from a study of response to subunit inactivated influenza vaccine. Each CDR3 protein is one row after TCRdb ran MiXCR on the RT-PCR reads. The sample includes hundreds of thousands of distinct CDR3 sequences, 12% of them seen just once. Whole-study findings and limits: Each seasonal flu vaccination may recruit only limited new T cells, authors suggested.

The sample in question was PBMCs from blood, obtained on the day of vaccination. This clonotype was sampled from a man between 45 and 60 years old who received an inactivated influenza vaccine.

CDR3 region: CASSLIGDSSYGYTF. CDR3 bases: TGTGCCAGCAGTTTAATTGGGGACAGTTCCTATGGCTACACCTTC. The gene calls are TRBV12-3 or TRBV12-4 and TRBJ1-2, with 7 bases that match TRBD1. V lost 2 bases to trimming and J lost 4 bases; unmatched junction nucleotides: 7. The CDR3 is 15 residues long.